The 5 T cell receptor beta chains below come from one sample, sequenced in a study of blood T cell repertoires in COVID-19. Profiling relied on immunoSEQ multiplex PCR, and the TCRdb table lists in-frame clones only, not all of them. The table has approximately 150,000 clones, roughly 87% seen once. The sample taken for sequencing was PBMCs or T cells enriched from blood (not recorded which). The receptors here all came from a human donor with acute COVID-19. The donor label of this sample is uncertain.

This clone came up once. The chain uses TRBV27 and TRBJ1-6; 11 bases are shared with TRBD1. There are 14 residues in the CDR3. Germline V gives CDR1 MNHEY, CDR2 SMNVEV (reference sequence). With V trimmed by 5 bases and J by 8 bases, 2 bases remained unmatched. CDR3 DNA: TGTGCCAGCAGTCGGACAGGGGGCCATTCACCCCTCCACTTT. Its translation: CASSRTGGHSPLHF.

The chain employs TRBV24-1 and TRBJ2-3, with D perhaps matching TRBD2 (6 bases). With 5 bases removed from V and 5 bases from J, the gap between germline ends came to 13 bases. Germline V CDR1 and CDR2: KGHDR, SFDVKD. This CDR3 has 14 residues. CDR3 residues: CATSALDGGDTQYF. The CDR3 DNA reads as TGTGCCACCAGTGCGTTAGACGGGGGAGATACGCAGTATTTT.

The V gene is TRBV5-1, the J gene TRBJ2-4, with 10 bases that match TRBD2. Losses at the gene ends were 7 bases for V and 8 bases for J; bases not matched to a gene: 12. The CDR3 length is 15 residues. In germline, CDR1 is SGHRS, CDR2 YFSETQ. The CDR3 region is CASGATSGSADIQYF. For the CDR3, the DNA is TGCGCCAGCGGCGCGACTAGCGGGTCGGCGGACATTCAGTACTTC. Looking up the rest from reference TRBV5-1 and TRBJ2-4 gives the full variable domain: KAGVTQTPRYLIKTRGQQVTLSCSPISGHRSVSWYQQTPGQGLQFLFEYFSETQRNKGNFPGRFSGRQFSNSRSEMNVSTLELGDSALYLCASGATSGSADIQYFGAGTRLSVL.

The rearrangement links TRBV2 to TRBJ1-6; possible D gene TRBD1, 6 bases. The germline CDR1 and CDR2 sequences are SNHLY and FYNNEI. V was shortened by 5 bases and J by 3 bases, with 14 bases between the two germline ends. The CDR3 runs 16 residues. CDR3 sequence reads: CASSPLDRIYNSPLHF. Here the CDR3 DNA reads TGTGCCAGCAGTCCCTTAGACAGGATCTATAATTCACCCCTCCACTTT.

The gene calls are TRBV9 and TRBJ1-1; possible D gene TRBD1, 5 bases. Trimming took 0 bases from V and 0 from J, leaving 9 bases between them. CDR3 size: 15 residues. Germline assignment: CDR1 SGDLS and CDR2 YYNGEE. The CDR3 DNA sequence: TGTGCCAGCAGCGTAGGGGCAGGGATGAACACTGAAGCTTTCTTT. It is translated as CASSVGAGMNTEAFF.